The clone carrying this T cell receptor beta chain appeared once. As yet, its antigen is unknown. V lost 2 bases and J 9 bases, leaving 8 bases between the germline ends. Per germline, CDR1 LGHDT and CDR2 YNNKEL (reference sequence). CDR3 length equals 12 residues. Repertoires were generated with immunoSEQ multiplex PCR, while TCRdb's copy carries only in-frame clones and drops some. This table has some 110,000 clones, around 86% appearing once. This specimen belongs to a study of T cell responses to AZD1222 COVID-19 vaccine. Study observations and caveats: Close to half of all spike-specific TCRs reportedly target regions of the variants that are unmutated. Repertoires were sampled only after the peak T cell response.

This TCR came from an adult who received the MenACWY meningococcal vaccine as a control. Material: peripheral blood, obtained 28 days after the second dose of the MenACWY control vaccine. The chain joins TRBV3-1 (or the pseudogene TRBV3-2) to TRBJ2-1, with a possible D match to TRBD2 (5 bases). The CDR3 sequence is CASSQTRSEQFF. The CDR3 DNA follows: TGTGCCAGCAGCCAAACTAGGAGTGAGCAGTTCTTC.